This record looks at one T cell receptor (beta chain) sequence and its context. Its antigen remains unknown. This record comes from a study of OX40 agonist ivuxolimab in advanced cancers. This CDR3 spans 15 amino acids. Per the germline V gene, CDR1 is MDHEN and CDR2 is SYDVKM. J was trimmed by 2 bases and V by 4 bases; bases with no gene match: 7. Notes on the study in general: Both blood CD4+ and CD8+ T cells showed clonal growth by week 6 at 0.1 to 3.0 mg/kg. The 0.1-3.0 mg/kg partial responders had among the lowest clonal expansion. The mean number of expanded clones was higher in CD8+ T cells than in CD4+. Certain nonresponders likewise exhibited a low normalized T-cell clonal expansion.

The protocol was immunoSEQ multiplex PCR, while the TCRdb copy is restricted to in-frame clones and leaves out a portion. The repertoire includes under 60,000 clones, around 94% of them detected once, and less than 15% sits in the top ten. V gene TRBV28 combines with J gene TRBJ2-5, with 7 bases that match TRBD1. The receptor was derived from an adult with an advanced solid tumor such as melanoma, head and neck, liver or kidney cancer. Here the sequenced sample was CD4+ or CD8+ T cells sorted from blood, taken in a trial of the OX40 agonist ivuxolimab. The CDR3 DNA is TGTGCCAGCAGTTCGGGACAGATAATTCAAGAGACCCAGTACTTC. It specifies CASSSGQIIQETQYF.